The 7 T cell receptor beta chains below all came from one sample that was sequenced in a study of blood T cell repertoires in COVID-19. The data were produced by immunoSEQ multiplex PCR, yet TCRdb's version contains in-frame clones alone and is incomplete. The sample carries over 150,000 clones, 85% to 90% recorded once. The specimen sequenced was peripheral blood. The receptors were sampled from a man aged 60 to 75 with COVID-19, enrolled during active disease.

The V gene is TRBV24-1, the J gene TRBJ1-5, with D perhaps matching TRBD1 (5 bases). Trimming shortened V by 4 bases and J by 1 base, and 16 bases separated the two germline ends. Germline CDR1 reads KGHDR; CDR2 reads SFDVKD. This CDR3 region has 17 residues. The CDR3 DNA sequence: TGTGCCACCAGTGACCCCGGCCCGGGGGGAAGCAATCAGCCCCAGCATTTT. Amino acids: CATSDPGPGGSNQPQHF.

The chain has TRBV18 and TRBJ1-4, with 9 bases that match TRBD1. The CDR3 sequence is 15 residues long. Trimming at V came to 1 base and at J to 6 bases, leaving 3 bases not matched to a gene. Looked up from germline, CDR1 is KGHSH and CDR2 is LQKENI. The DNA of the CDR3 is TGTGCCAGCTCACCACTCGGGACAGGGTATGAAAAACTGTTTTTT. It is translated as CASSPLGTGYEKLFF.

The chain recombines TRBV30 with TRBJ1-4; 8 bases agree with TRBD1. J gave up 4 bases and V 2 bases, and 6 bases lay outside the gene matches. The CDR3 contains 15 residues. Germline-derived CDR1 and CDR2 are GTSNPN and SVGIG (reference sequence). CDR3 nucleotide sequence: TGTGCCTGGAGTCCCGGGACAGGAGTTAATGAAAAACTGTTTTTT. Translating gives CAWSPGTGVNEKLFF.

This chain uses TRBV7-5 with TRBJ1-2. TRBV7-5 is annotated as a pseudogene. CDR3 length: 15 amino acids. The CDR3 nucleotides are TGTGCCAGAAGCTTAGGTTACGGGTTGTTCTATGGCTACACCTTC. As protein: CARSLGYGLFYGYTF.

As for this clone: The same CDR3 also results from other DNA sequences found in this sample. The V call is TRBV12-3 or TRBV12-4, the J call TRBJ2-7, with D perhaps matching TRBD2 (5 bases). This CDR3 region has 11 residues. V was clipped by 9 bases and J by 2 bases, with 8 bases between them. Here the CDR3 reads CASSGTYEQYF. CDR3 DNA sequence: TGTGCCAGTTCGGGGACCTACGAGCAGTACTTC.

V usage is TRBV19 and J usage is TRBJ2-1; TRBD2 agrees at 14 bases. Losses at the gene ends were 4 bases for V and 8 bases for J; bases not matched to a gene: 10. The CDR3 totals 17 residues. Looked up from germline, CDR1 is LNHDA and CDR2 is SQIVND (reference sequence). CDR3 in DNA: TGTGCCAGTAGTACCCGACTAGCGGGAGGGTCAGGCGATGAGCAGTTCTTC. It yields the protein CASSTRLAGGSGDEQFF.

This chain uses TRBV14 with TRBJ1-1, with D unresolved. Looked up from germline, CDR1 is SGHDN and CDR2 is FVKESK. Trimming removed 4 bases from V and 6 bases from J, with 21 bases in between. There are 16 residues in the CDR3. The CDR3 region has the DNA TGTGCCAGCAGCCGACTGACGGAGACCACATCTTCTGAAGCTTTCTTT. Protein: CASSRLTETTSSEAFF.